This TCR beta chain was identified during a study of blood T cell repertoires in COVID-19. Method: immunoSEQ multiplex PCR; TCRdb's copy keeps in-frame clones and lacks some. The sample shows tens of thousands of clones, about 90% of them seen only once. The CDR3 has 16 amino acids. After removal of 2 bases from V and 4 bases from J, the junction contained 6 bases not matched to a gene. CDR1 is LNHDA, CDR2 SQIVND, per germline (reference sequence). The rearrangement joins TRBV19 to TRBJ1-5; TRBD1 agrees at 9 bases. The sample consisted of peripheral blood. The sequence came from a human donor with active COVID-19. The donor label of this sample is uncertain. The CDR3 protein is CASSIIDRGSNQPQHF. The CDR3 bases are TGTGCCAGTAGTATAATTGACAGGGGGTCTAATCAGCCCCAGCATTTT. Together with reference TRBV19 and TRBJ1-5, the CDR3 gives the full variable domain: DGGITQSPKYLFRKEGQNVTLSCEQNLNHDAMYWYRQDPGQGLRLIYYSQIVNDFQKGDIAEGYSVSREKKESFPLTVTSAQKNPTAFYLCASSIIDRGSNQPQHFGDGTRLSIL.